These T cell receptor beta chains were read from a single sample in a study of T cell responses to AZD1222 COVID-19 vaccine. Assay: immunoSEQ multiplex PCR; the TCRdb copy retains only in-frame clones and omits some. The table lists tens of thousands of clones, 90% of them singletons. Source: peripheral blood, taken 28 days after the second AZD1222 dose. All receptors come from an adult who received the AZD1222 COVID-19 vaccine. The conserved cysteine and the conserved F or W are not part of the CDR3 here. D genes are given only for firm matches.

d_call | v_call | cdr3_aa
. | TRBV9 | ASSVAGKNTEAF
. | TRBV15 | ATKWQGSYEQY
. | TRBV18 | ASSQGNSGNTIY
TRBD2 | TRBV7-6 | ASSLVSGSYTGELF
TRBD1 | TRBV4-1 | ASSPRQGSTGELF
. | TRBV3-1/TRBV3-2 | ASSPGGGWTEAF
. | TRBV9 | ASSPNNSPLH
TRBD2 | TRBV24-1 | ATSDEGRGHNEQF
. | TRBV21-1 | ASSKGGGTPNEQF
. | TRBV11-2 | ASSQVGATNREKLF
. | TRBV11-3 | ASSLDRDLRAELF
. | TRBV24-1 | ATSDAGTDYGYT
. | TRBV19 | ATQEDLAKNIQY
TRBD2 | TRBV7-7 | ASSFQRGGKETQY
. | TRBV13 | ASSLGSNEQF
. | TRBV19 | ASSMRVTNYGYT
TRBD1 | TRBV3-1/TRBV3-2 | ASGDRGYNSPLH
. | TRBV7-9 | ASSSTTGTVTYEQY
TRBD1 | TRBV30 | AWSVQGANSGNTIY
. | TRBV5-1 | ASSRAGINSPLH
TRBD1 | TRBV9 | ASSVGTGAGNTIY
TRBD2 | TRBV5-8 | ASSLEGASGSLDTQY
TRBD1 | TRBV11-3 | ASSLGFRGSNTGELF
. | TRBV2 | ASSELDGYPTNEKLF
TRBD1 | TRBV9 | ASSAPRQGARETQY
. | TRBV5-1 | ASSYSRDLGSNTGELF
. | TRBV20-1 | SASTDHNQPQH
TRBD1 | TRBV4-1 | ASSHLLQGSNQPQH